The present entry profiles one T cell receptor (beta chain) with its context. No antigen is known for it. The sample holds no much larger clone one base away, and base qualities are not on file. Libraries were prepared through the immunoSEQ multiplex PCR assay. TCRdb's version of the immuneACCESS table is confined to in-frame rearrangements and falls short of the full clone set. An unresolved V gene accounts for under half of the shortfall where checked; the remainder is of unknown origin. The table for this sample lists tens of thousands of clones; 90% of them were counted only once. The ten biggest clones cover roughly 1.5% of the sample. The CDR3 runs 17 residues from the cysteine to the phenylalanine. Only the CDR3 region is kept as DNA, spanning 51 bases read in frame from base 1. V is pruned by 5 bases and J by 7 bases, leaving 13 bases of the junction without a gene match. Taken from the germline V gene (reference sequence), the CDR1 and CDR2 loops are SEHNR and FQNEAQ.

The data were obtained in a study of T cell changes during pregnancy in multiple sclerosis (dated 2019 in TCRdb). Regarding the research as a whole: The study looked at changes in the T cell repertoire across pregnancy in women with multiple sclerosis.

The chain employs TRBV7-9 and TRBJ2-2; TRBD2 matches 10 bases in the middle. Sequencing was performed on peripheral blood, taken in the first trimester of pregnancy. This clonotype was sampled from a female donor in good health, enrolled as a control in a pregnancy study. This receptor carries the CDR3 CASSLRELAGVNGELFF. The nucleotides are TGTGCCAGCAGCCTTAGAGAGCTAGCGGGAGTCAACGGGGAGCTGTTTTTT.